This T cell receptor (beta chain) was found in a study of low-dose radiotherapy and immunotherapy resistance in tumors. There are many counts of this clonotype. The germline gene is not matched at one end of the junction; a read error may be the cause. This CDR3 spans 17 amino acids. The germline V gene encodes CDR1 SGHRS and CDR2 YFSETQ. Time point in this sample: after trial treatment. Treatment of the sample: LDRT plus nivolumab, ipilimumab, low-dose cyclophosphamide and aspirin (RACIN trial). Alpha and beta chains were covered, as first-strand cDNA relied on TRAV- and TRBV-specific primers. Both a constant-region primer and a V-primer adapter served to amplify TCRs across 15 to 25 PCR cycles. TCRdb itself ran the reads through MiXCR, one entry per CDR3 protein. Here the sample spans tens of thousands of distinct CDR3 sequences, 15% to 20% being singletons.

This chain links TRBV5-1 with TRBJ2-1, with D maybe TRBD1 (6 bases). The TCR was taken from a male donor with prostate cancer. The material was PBMCs, obtained after low-dose radiotherapy plus immunotherapy. This CDR3 is CASSLVARGTSFNEQFF. The CDR3 coding sequence is TGCGCCAGCAGCTTGGTCGCCCGTGGGACATCCTTCAATGAGCAGTTCTTC.